These 32 T cell receptor beta chains were sequenced from one sample in a study of molecular identifiers for immune sequencing clone quantification. TCRdb fed the PCR reads into MiXCR, producing one record per CDR3 protein. The top ten hold about 0.78% of the sample, which has 490,000 or so distinct CDR3 sequences, about 21% seen once. The sample taken for sequencing was naive CD8+ T cells from blood, with Jurkat cell RNA spiked in. Noted subset: FACS-sorted CD8+CD4-CCR7+CD45RA+ naive T cells. The receptors were gathered from a human donor in good health. Some libraries in this study had Jurkat cell RNA spiked in.

The chain carries TRBV7-6 and TRBJ2-5, with D perhaps assigned TRBD1 or TRBD2 (5 bases each). CDR3 length: 16 residues. V was trimmed by 6 bases and J by 5 bases, leaving 22 bases between them. Germline V gives CDR1 SGHVS, CDR2 FNYEAQ. The CDR3 sequence is CASSRHRGPVEETQYF. The CDR3 bases are TGTGCCAGCAGTAGACACCGGGGCCCGGTGGAGGAGACCCAGTACTTC.

This clonotype appeared many times. DNA for the CDR3: TGTGCCAGCAGTTTCCCGGACAGGGCGATGAACACTGAAGCTTTCTTT. Protein product: CASSFPDRAMNTEAFF. The V gene is TRBV6-2 or TRBV6-3, the J gene TRBJ1-1; 8 bases are shared with TRBD1. The CDR3 has 16 amino acids. Germline lookup yields CDR1 MNHEY and CDR2 SVGEGT. V lost 4 bases to trimming and J lost 0 bases; unmatched junction nucleotides: 7.

In this sample, this clonotype turned up a few times. V is TRBV7-9 and J is TRBJ2-1, with D perhaps TRBD2 (5 bases). This CDR3 spans 15 amino acids. Germline V gene lookup returns CDR1 SEHNR and CDR2 FQNEAQ (reference sequence). Trimming took 5 bases from V and 3 from J, leaving 14 bases between them. The CDR3 is CASSGLDLFYNEQFF. CDR3 bases: TGTGCCAGCAGCGGACTGGACTTATTCTACAATGAGCAGTTCTTC.

This clonotype was counted at least ten times. The chain is built from TRBV13 and TRBJ1-1; TRBD1 is a possible D gene (6 bases). The CDR3 spans 15 residues. Germline V gene data show CDR1 as PRHDT and CDR2 as FYEKMQ (reference sequence). V dropped 2 bases and J dropped 6 bases, with 16 bases sitting between them. The CDR3 sequence: CASSLSGRGAPEAFF. The CDR3 coding sequence is TGTGCCAGCAGCTTAAGTGGACGGGGGGCCCCTGAAGCTTTCTTT. Filled out from reference TRBV13 and TRBJ1-1, the complete variable domain reads AAGVIQSPRHLIKEKRETATLKCYPIPRHDTVYWYQQGPGQDPQFLISFYEKMQSDKGSIPDRFSAQQFSDYHSELNMSSLELGDSALYFCASSLSGRGAPEAFFGQGTRLTVV.

In this sample, this clonotype turned up many times. V usage is TRBV5-5 and J usage is TRBJ2-7; no clear D gene. V lost 6 bases and J 0 bases, leaving 13 bases between the germline ends. The CDR3 is 14 amino acids. From germline, CDR1 is SGHKS and CDR2 YYEKEE (reference sequence). The CDR3 DNA reads as TGTGCCAGCACCGAAGGGCTTAGCTCCTACGAGCAGTACTTC. This translates into CASTEGLSSYEQYF.

This clonotype has only a few counts. The chain has TRBV6-2 or TRBV6-3 and TRBJ2-3; 14 bases are shared with TRBD2. This CDR3 has 17 amino acids. J lost 5 bases, V lost 2 bases, and 6 bases had no gene match. CDR1 MNHEY and CDR2 SVGEGT come from the germline V gene. The CDR3 region is CASSYPTSGGEGDTQYF. In DNA form, the CDR3 reads TGTGCCAGCAGTTACCCGACTAGCGGGGGGGAAGGAGATACGCAGTATTTT.

As concerns this clonotype: A much larger clone differs by one base, so this may be a read error. V gene TRBV15 combines with J gene TRBJ2-3; no definite D call. V lost 5 bases, J lost 3 bases, and 12 bases lay in between. The germline gives CDR1 LNHNV, CDR2 YYDKDF (reference sequence). This CDR3 is 14 amino acids long. The CDR3 protein is CATSVSSGTDTQYF. CDR3 sequence (DNA): TGTGCCACCAGCGTCTCAAGTGGGACAGATACGCAGTATTTT. Full variable domain (missing parts from reference TRBV15 and TRBJ2-3): DAMVIQNPRYQVTQFGKPVTLSCSQTLNHNVMYWYQQKSSQAPKLLFHYYDKDFNNEADTPDNFQSRRPNTSFCFLDIRSPGLGDTAMYLCATSVSSGTDTQYFGPGTRLTVL.

As for this clonotype: This may come from a read error, since a much larger clone is one base off. The chain's CDR3 is CASSEFQIMSTEAFF. The CDR3 coding sequence is TGTGCCAGCAGCGAATTTCAGATCATGAGCACTGAAGCTTTCTTT. The J gene is TRBJ1-1, the V gene TRBV9; D not certain. From germline, CDR1 is SGDLS and CDR2 YYNGEE. CDR3 length: 15 amino acids. Trimming removed 3 bases from V and 4 bases from J, with 16 bases in between.

Worth noting for this clonotype: With a much larger clone just one base away, this may be a read error. Lacking the conserved final phenylalanine or tryptophan, this CDR3 likely reflects a read error. The V gene is TRBV29-1, the J gene TRBJ2-7; 9 nucleotides agree with TRBD1. This CDR3 region has 14 residues. CDR1 and CDR2 from the germline V gene are SQVTM and ANQGSEA. V dropped 6 bases and J dropped 4; count of bases not matched to a gene: 10. CDR3 bases: TGCAGCGTACAAGACAGGGGGGGAAAATACGAGCAGTACCTC. It encodes CSVQDRGGKYEQYL.

The rearrangement uses TRBV20-1 and TRBJ2-5; tentative D call: TRBD2 (5 bases). CDR1 DFQATT and CDR2 SNEGSKA come from the germline V gene (reference sequence). Trimming shortened V by 6 bases and J by 1 base, and 18 bases separated the two germline ends. The CDR3 extends over 15 amino acids. CDR3 loop: CSANPPVSGQETQYF. In DNA form, the CDR3 reads TGCAGTGCAAATCCCCCGGTCAGCGGCCAAGAGACCCAGTACTTC.

Comments on this clonotype: This could be a read error, since a much larger clone is one nucleotide away. This chain uses TRBV4-3 with TRBJ2-7; D perhaps matches TRBD1 (5 bases). Trimming cost V 1 base and J 3 bases, with 10 bases left between them. The CDR3 consists of 14 residues. The germline V gene encodes CDR1 LGHNA and CDR2 YSLEER. For the CDR3, the DNA is TGCGCCAGCAGCCAAGGTTTAGGGGACTACGAGCAGTACTTC. It yields the protein CASSQGLGDYEQYF.

This clonotype was detected only a few times. The chain combines TRBV7-2 with TRBJ1-1, with 10 bases that match TRBD1. The V gene's germline CDR1 is SGHTA and CDR2 FQGNSA. This CDR3 is 14 amino acids long. Trimming cost V 5 bases and J 6 bases; bases outside gene matches: 6. CDR3 region: CASSTGQGFSEAFF. The CDR3 bases are TGTGCCAGCAGCACGGGACAGGGGTTTTCTGAAGCTTTCTTT.

Many counts were recorded for this clonotype. V is TRBV19 and J is TRBJ2-4; D might be TRBD2 (5 bases). Germline assignment: CDR1 LNHDA and CDR2 SQIVND (reference sequence). This CDR3 region has 16 residues. V was pared by 3 bases and J by 1 base, with 13 bases between. The CDR3 bases are TGTGCCAGTAGTATCTCCCTAGCTGGGGCCAAAAACATTCAGTACTTC. It specifies CASSISLAGAKNIQYF.

The chain employs TRBV18 and TRBJ1-3, with 7 bases lining up with TRBD1. Germline V gene sequence: CDR1 KGHSH, CDR2 LQKENI. V shed 3 bases, J shed 2 bases, and the junction held 1 base outside the gene matches. The CDR3 sequence is 14 residues long. CDR3 loop: CASSPTGPGNTIYF. CDR3 sequence (DNA): TGTGCCAGCTCACCGACAGGGCCTGGAAACACCATATATTTT. Supplemented by reference TRBV18 and TRBJ1-3, the full variable domain reads NAGVMQNPRHLVRRRGQEARLRCSPMKGHSHVYWYRQLPEEGLKFMVYLQKENIIDESGMPKERFSAEFPKEGPSILRIQQVVRGDSAAYFCASSPTGPGNTIYFGEGSWLTVV.

Many counts were recorded for this clonotype. The chain carries TRBV14 and TRBJ1-1; D gene unclear. CDR3 length: 15 residues. Germline V gene sequence: CDR1 SGHDN, CDR2 FVKESK. Trimming removed 1 base at V and 10 bases at J, with 19 bases between. CDR3 nucleotides: TGTGCCAGCAGCCAAGGAAATTGGGGATTAGGTACAGCTTTCTTT. Translation gives CASSQGNWGLGTAFF.

A note on this clonotype: At one of its ends the junction is not consistent with the germline gene, which may arise from a read error. V gene TRBV20-1 combines with J gene TRBJ2-3; no clear D. This CDR3 spans 15 amino acids. Germline values: CDR1 DFQATT, CDR2 SNEGSKA (reference sequence). CDR3 DNA: TGCAGTGCTAGAGATGTAAGCGAGTGCACAGATACGCAGTATTTC. Protein: CSARDVSECTDTQYF.

The chain combines TRBV7-6 with TRBJ2-3; 7 bases are shared with TRBD2. This CDR3 contains 15 residues. Germline lookup yields CDR1 SGHVS and CDR2 FNYEAQ. V shed 5 bases, J shed 4 bases, and the junction held 9 bases outside the gene matches. CDR3 in amino acids: CASSGNPSGSDTQYF. DNA for the CDR3: TGTGCCAGCAGCGGCAATCCTAGCGGATCAGATACGCAGTATTTT.

This clonotype was seen only a few times. J is TRBJ2-3 and V is TRBV5-1; possible D gene TRBD2, 6 bases. V was cut by 3 bases and J by 3 bases, with 14 bases left in between. CDR3 length: 15 amino acids. Per the germline V gene, CDR1 is SGHRS and CDR2 is YFSETQ. CDR3 amino acids: CASSYPGVGTDTQYF. As DNA, the CDR3 is TGCGCCAGCAGCTACCCGGGAGTTGGGACAGATACGCAGTATTTT.

The CDR3 DNA is TGTGCCAGCAGCGTAGGGGCGAGCGGGAGGGCCCGGAATGAGCAGTTCTTC. Translating gives CASSVGASGRARNEQFF. The gene calls are TRBV9 and TRBJ2-1, with TRBD2 matching 10 bases. The CDR3 is made up of 17 amino acids. Looked up from germline, CDR1 is SGDLS and CDR2 is YYNGEE. J was trimmed by 7 bases and V by 0 bases; bases with no gene match: 10. The whole variable domain, remainder taken from reference TRBV9 and TRBJ2-1, is DSGVTQTPKHLITATGQRVTLRCSPRSGDLSVYWYQQSLDQGLQFLIQYYNGEERAKGNILERFSAQQFPDLHSELNLSSLELGDSALYFCASSVGASGRARNEQFFGPGTRLTVL.

This clonotype was recorded at least ten times. This chain connects TRBV9 to TRBJ2-3; 9 nucleotides align to TRBD2. The CDR3 totals 19 residues. The germline CDR1 and CDR2 sequences are SGDLS and YYNGEE. Trimming took 4 bases from V and 0 from J; bases not matched to a gene: 15. The CDR3 nucleotides are TGTGCCAGCAGCCCCCCCCAGGCTAGCGGGGAGCTTAGCACAGATACGCAGTATTTT. Translating it yields CASSPPQASGELSTDTQYF.

V gene TRBV9 combines with J gene TRBJ2-3; possibly TRBD2 for D (6 bases). V gave up 3 bases and J gave up 1 base, with 15 bases separating them. This CDR3 is 16 amino acids long. CDR1 SGDLS and CDR2 YYNGEE come from the germline V gene. This CDR3 is CASSAEPGLRTDTQYF. The CDR3 nucleotides read TGTGCCAGCAGCGCAGAACCGGGACTCCGCACAGATACGCAGTATTTT.

This chain connects TRBV28 to TRBJ2-7; the D gene is possibly TRBD2 (5 bases). V was shortened by 3 bases and J by 6 bases, with 9 bases between the two germline ends. Germline assignment: CDR1 MDHEN and CDR2 SYDVKM. This CDR3 comprises 12 residues. The CDR3 here is CASSFPSGEQYF. The CDR3 DNA is TGTGCCAGCAGTTTCCCGAGCGGCGAGCAGTACTTC.

This clonotype was found many times. This chain links TRBV30 with TRBJ1-1, with a tentative D call TRBD1 (6 bases). V was shortened by 6 bases and J by 4 bases, with 18 bases between the two germline ends. Germline CDR1 and CDR2: GTSNPN and SVGIG (reference sequence). CDR3 length: 14 amino acids. In DNA, the CDR3 is TGTGCCTGCCCCAACCAGGGGATAGGCACTGAAGCTTTCTTT. Residues: CACPNQGIGTEAFF.

The chain has TRBV10-3 and TRBJ2-3, with TRBD2 as a possible D gene (6 bases). Germline V gene data show CDR1 as ENHRY and CDR2 as SYGVKD. This CDR3 has 15 amino acids. Trimming took 6 bases from V and 0 from J, leaving 13 bases between them. The CDR3 region has the DNA TGTGCCATCAGCCACGGCGGGGATAGCACAGATACGCAGTATTTT. This translates into CAISHGGDSTDTQYF.

The sample holds a few counts of this clonotype. The chain uses TRBV6-6 and TRBJ2-3; the D is unclear. The CDR3 runs 16 residues. Germline V gene lookup returns CDR1 MNHNY and CDR2 SVGAGI (reference sequence). V lost 7 bases and J lost 1, with 18 bases in between. The CDR3, as DNA: TGTGCCAGCACCAAGTCCTACGGACCCGGCACAGATACGCAGTATTTT. Protein product: CASTKSYGPGTDTQYF.

With respect to this clonotype: A clone one base away is much larger, so this may be a read error. V usage is TRBV12-3 or TRBV12-4 and J usage is TRBJ2-5; 9 bases align to TRBD2. The length of the CDR3 is 16 residues. CDR3 region: CASSPLEAGGQGTQYF. Here the CDR3 DNA reads TGTGCCAGCAGTCCCCTCGAAGCGGGGGGACAAGGGACCCAGTACTTC.

This chain uses TRBV5-1 with TRBJ1-4; 10 positions agree with TRBD1. The V segment lost 4 bases and the J segment 17 bases; nucleotides outside the gene matches: 5. The CDR3 is 11 residues long. Germline V gene data show CDR1 as SGHRS and CDR2 as YFSETQ. The CDR3 DNA follows: TGCGCCAGCAGCCCCGGACAGGGGGGTTTTTTT. Residues: CASSPGQGGFF.

The chain recombines TRBV4-2 with TRBJ2-1; no clear D. Trimming cost V 5 bases and J 6 bases, with 11 bases left between them. The germline gives CDR1 LGHNA, CDR2 YNFKEQ. This CDR3 contains 13 residues. The CDR3 is CASSSVDSNEQFF. The CDR3 DNA reads as TGTGCCAGCAGCTCGGTAGACTCCAATGAGCAGTTCTTC.

In this sample, this clonotype turned up many times. The genes are TRBV7-6 and TRBJ2-3, with D possibly matching TRBD2 (7 bases). Germline values: CDR1 SGHVS, CDR2 FNYEAQ. V gave up 1 base and J gave up 4 bases, with 9 bases separating them. The length of the CDR3 is 14 residues. The CDR3 sequence: CASSLGGGPDTQYF. CDR3 nucleotide sequence: TGTGCCAGCAGCTTAGGGGGGGGCCCAGATACGCAGTATTTT.

This clonotype was counted only a few times. This sequence joins TRBV9 and TRBJ2-3, with TRBD2 matching 14 bases. Losses at the gene ends were 4 bases for V and 2 bases for J; bases not matched to a gene: 15. CDR1 and CDR2 (germline): SGDLS, YYNGEE. CDR3 length: 20 residues. CDR3 coding DNA: TGTGCCAGCAGCCCCCGGACTAGCGGGAGGTTGGCTGGTAACACAGATACGCAGTATTTT. This codes for CASSPRTSGRLAGNTDTQYF. Together with reference TRBV9 and TRBJ2-3, the CDR3 gives the full variable domain: DSGVTQTPKHLITATGQRVTLRCSPRSGDLSVYWYQQSLDQGLQFLIQYYNGEERAKGNILERFSAQQFPDLHSELNLSSLELGDSALYFCASSPRTSGRLAGNTDTQYFGPGTRLTVL.

Comment on this clonotype: A clone one base away is much larger, so this may be a read error. The gene calls are TRBV7-9 and TRBJ2-6; no reliable D call. The CDR3 spans 16 residues. CDR1 is SEHNR, CDR2 FQNEAQ, per germline (reference sequence). CDR3 residues: CASSPILISGTNVLTF. The CDR3 region has the DNA TGTGCCAGCAGCCCCATTCTTATCTCTGGGACCAACGTCCTGACTTTC.

This clonotype was seen more than once but under ten times. This chain links TRBV10-2 with TRBJ2-2; D possibly corresponds to TRBD1 (5 bases). V lost 7 bases to trimming and J lost 0 bases, with 12 bases between them. The germline gives CDR1 WSHSY, CDR2 SAAADI. The CDR3 runs to 15 residues. This CDR3 is CASMEGHPNTGELFF. The CDR3 region has the DNA TGCGCCAGCATGGAAGGACACCCGAACACCGGGGAGCTGTTTTTT.